This note documents a single TCR beta chain sequence. Per germline, CDR1 PRHDT and CDR2 FYEKMQ (reference sequence). V was clipped by 3 bases and J by 6 bases; unmatched bases: 9. This CDR3 is built from 16 residues. TCRdb's copy holds only in-frame clones and misses some; the assay was immunoSEQ multiplex PCR. The table lists 200,000 to 250,000 clones, about 90% of them singletons. The entry originates in a study of blood T cell repertoires in COVID-19. The chain has TRBV13 and TRBJ2-1, with 9 bases that match TRBD2. This TCR came from a young man who had been exposed to COVID-19. The material sequenced was PBMCs or T cells enriched from blood (not recorded which). The CDR3 reads CASSLGTSPVFNEQFF. CDR3 sequence (DNA): TGTGCCAGCAGCTTGGGGACTAGCCCGGTTTTCAATGAGCAGTTCTTC.